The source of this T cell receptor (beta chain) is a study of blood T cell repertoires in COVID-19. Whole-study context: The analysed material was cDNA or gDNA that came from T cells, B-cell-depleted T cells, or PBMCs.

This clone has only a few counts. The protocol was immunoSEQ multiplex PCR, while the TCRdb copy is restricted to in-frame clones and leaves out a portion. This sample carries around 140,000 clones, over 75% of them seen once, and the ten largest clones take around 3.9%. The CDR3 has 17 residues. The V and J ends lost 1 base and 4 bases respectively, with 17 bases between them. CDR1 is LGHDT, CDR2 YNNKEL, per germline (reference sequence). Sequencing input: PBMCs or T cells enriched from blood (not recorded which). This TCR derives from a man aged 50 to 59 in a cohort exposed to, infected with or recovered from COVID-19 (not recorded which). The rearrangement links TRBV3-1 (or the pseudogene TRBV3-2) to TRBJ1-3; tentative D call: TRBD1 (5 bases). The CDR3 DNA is TGTGCCAGCAGCCAAGTACTGACAGCAGTTGTCGGAAACACCATATATTTT. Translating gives CASSQVLTAVVGNTIYF.